This record looks at one T cell receptor (beta chain) sequence and its context. Assay: immunoSEQ multiplex PCR; the TCRdb copy retains only in-frame clones and omits some. The repertoire holds 500,000 or so clones, with approximately 90% as singletons. This entry comes from a study of blood T cell repertoires in COVID-19. Overall study: The study drew acute and convalescent COVID-19 samples from the United States, Italy and Spain.

V lost 5 bases and J lost 3; bases outside the gene matches: 9. The CDR3 is made up of 16 amino acids. Germline V gene sequence: CDR1 SGHVS, CDR2 FQNEAQ. Participants spanned ages roughly 18 to 90 years and resided in fewer than 30 US areas. Cohorts were assigned according to the clinical history that participants reported. Cohort 3 donors counted as recovered after two negative PCRs, clearance, or resolved symptoms. The source of this sequence is a woman under 30 who had recovered from COVID-19. Material for sequencing was PBMCs or T cells enriched from blood (not recorded which). The rearrangement uses TRBV7-8 and TRBJ1-2; 10 bases fit TRBD1. CDR3 amino acids: CASSVRDRGRDYGYTF. CDR3 in DNA: TGTGCCAGCAGCGTTAGAGACAGGGGGCGCGACTATGGCTACACCTTC. The whole variable domain, remainder taken from reference TRBV7-8 and TRBJ1-2, is GAGVSQSPRYKVAKRGQDVALRCDPISGHVSLFWYQQALGQGPEFLTYFQNEAQLDKSGLPSDRFFAERPEGSVSTLKIQRTQQEDSAVYLCASSVRDRGRDYGYTFGSGTRLTVV.